This T cell receptor (beta chain) was found in a study of identical twins. Whole-study findings and limits: Where beta out-of-frame sequences were concerned, excess twin sharing was weaker. Monozygotic twins shared more out-of-frame TCR alpha than recombination models predicted.

Each CDR3 protein is one row after TCRdb ran MiXCR on the 5' RACE reads. The sample lists 280,000 or so distinct CDR3 sequences; under 9.5% were seen once. The length of the CDR3 is 15 residues. Germline-derived CDR1 and CDR2 are MNHEY and SVGEGT. V lost 4 bases and J 2 bases, leaving 12 bases between the germline ends. This clonotype was seen at least ten times. The antigen remains unidentified. The data were also submitted as part of a second study, on yellow fever vaccine responses in identical twins.

Sequenced: memory (CD45RO+) T cells sorted from blood. J is TRBJ1-3 and V is TRBV6-2 or TRBV6-3, with D hard to call. This clonotype was obtained from a woman younger than 35 in good health. CDR3 in amino acids: CASSSAATPGNTIYF. CDR3 DNA: TGTGCCAGCAGTTCAGCCGCAACGCCTGGAAACACCATATATTTT.